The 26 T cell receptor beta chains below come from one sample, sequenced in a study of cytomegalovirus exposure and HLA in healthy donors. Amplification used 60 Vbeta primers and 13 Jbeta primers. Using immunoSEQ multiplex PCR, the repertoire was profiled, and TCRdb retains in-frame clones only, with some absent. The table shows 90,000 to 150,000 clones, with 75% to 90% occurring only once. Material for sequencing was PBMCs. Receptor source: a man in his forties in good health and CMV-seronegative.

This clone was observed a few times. In nucleotides, the CDR3 is TGTGCCAGCAGCCGCCACGGGACGGGAGAATACGAGCAGTACTTC. Translating it yields CASSRHGTGEYEQYF. The chain links TRBV13 to TRBJ2-7; a possible D gene is TRBD2 (6 bases). Germline loops: CDR1 PRHDT, CDR2 FYEKMQ (reference sequence). V lost 5 bases, J lost 4 bases, and 18 bases lay in between. There are 15 residues in the CDR3. Filled out from reference TRBV13 and TRBJ2-7, the complete variable domain reads AAGVIQSPRHLIKEKRETATLKCYPIPRHDTVYWYQQGPGQDPQFLISFYEKMQSDKGSIPDRFSAQQFSDYHSELNMSSLELGDSALYFCASSRHGTGEYEQYFGPGTRLTVT.

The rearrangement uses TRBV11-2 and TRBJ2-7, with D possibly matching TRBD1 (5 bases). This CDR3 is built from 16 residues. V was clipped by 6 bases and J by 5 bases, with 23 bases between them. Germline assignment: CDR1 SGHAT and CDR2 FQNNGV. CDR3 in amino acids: CASRLRGFSSSHEQYF. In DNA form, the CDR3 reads TGTGCCAGCAGGTTAAGGGGTTTCTCATCGTCTCACGAGCAGTACTTC.

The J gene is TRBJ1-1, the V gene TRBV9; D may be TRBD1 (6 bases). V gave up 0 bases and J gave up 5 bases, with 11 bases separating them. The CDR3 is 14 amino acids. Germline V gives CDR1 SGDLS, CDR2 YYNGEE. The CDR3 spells CASSVAVGGTEAFF. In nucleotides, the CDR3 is TGTGCCAGCAGCGTAGCTGTAGGGGGAACTGAAGCTTTCTTT.

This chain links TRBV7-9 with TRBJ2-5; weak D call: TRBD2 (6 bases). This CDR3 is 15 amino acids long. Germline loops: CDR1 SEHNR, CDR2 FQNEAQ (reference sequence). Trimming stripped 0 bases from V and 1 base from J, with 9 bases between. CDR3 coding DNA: TGTGCCAGCAGCTTAGCTGAGCGGGTCCAAGAGACCCAGTACTTC. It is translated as CASSLAERVQETQYF.

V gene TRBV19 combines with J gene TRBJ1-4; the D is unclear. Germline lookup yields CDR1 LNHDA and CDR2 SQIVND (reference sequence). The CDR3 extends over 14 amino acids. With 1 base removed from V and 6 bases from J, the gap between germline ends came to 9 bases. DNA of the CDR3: TGTGCCAGTAGTATAGGGTTCGGGGATGAAAAACTGTTTTTT. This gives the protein CASSIGFGDEKLFF.

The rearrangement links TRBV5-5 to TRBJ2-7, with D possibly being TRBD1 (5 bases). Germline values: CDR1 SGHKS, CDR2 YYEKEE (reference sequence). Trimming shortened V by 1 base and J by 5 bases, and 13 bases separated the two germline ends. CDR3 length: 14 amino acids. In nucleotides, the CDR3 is TGTGCCAGCAGCTTGTGGCAGGGATCGGACGAGCAGTACTTC. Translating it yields CASSLWQGSDEQYF.

The CDR3 region is CASSFGTSNQRATQYF. DNA of the CDR3: TGTGCCAGCAGCTTTGGGACTAGCAACCAACGGGCGACCCAGTACTTC. V is TRBV7-9 and J is TRBJ2-5, with TRBD2 matching 9 bases. Germline V gives CDR1 SEHNR, CDR2 FQNEAQ (reference sequence). This CDR3 is built from 16 residues. V lost 3 bases to trimming and J lost 7 bases; unmatched junction nucleotides: 12.

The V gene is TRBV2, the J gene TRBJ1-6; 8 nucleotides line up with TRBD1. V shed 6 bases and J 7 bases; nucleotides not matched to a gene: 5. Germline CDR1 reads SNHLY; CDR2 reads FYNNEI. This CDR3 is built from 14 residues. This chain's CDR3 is CASRGRGRNSPLHF. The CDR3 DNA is TGTGCCAGCAGGGGCAGGGGGCGAAATTCACCCCTCCACTTT.

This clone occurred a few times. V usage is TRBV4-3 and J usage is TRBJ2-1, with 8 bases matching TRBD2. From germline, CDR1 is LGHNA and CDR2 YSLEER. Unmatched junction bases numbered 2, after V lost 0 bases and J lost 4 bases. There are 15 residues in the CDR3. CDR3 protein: CASSQDPSGYNEQFF. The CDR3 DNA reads TGCGCCAGCAGCCAAGATCCTAGCGGGTACAATGAGCAGTTCTTC.

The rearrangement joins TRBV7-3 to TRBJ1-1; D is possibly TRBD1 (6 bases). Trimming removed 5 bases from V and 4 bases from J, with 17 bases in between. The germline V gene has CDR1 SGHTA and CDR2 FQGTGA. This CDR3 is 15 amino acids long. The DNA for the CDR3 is TGTGCCAGCAGCCGGAGCGGGGGGCCGGGCACTGAAGCTTTCTTT. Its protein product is CASSRSGGPGTEAFF.

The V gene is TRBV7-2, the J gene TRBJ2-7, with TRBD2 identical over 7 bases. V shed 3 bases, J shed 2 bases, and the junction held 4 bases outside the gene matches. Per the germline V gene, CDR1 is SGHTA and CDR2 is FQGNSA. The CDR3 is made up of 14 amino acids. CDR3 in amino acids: CASSLSGVPYEQYF. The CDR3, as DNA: TGTGCCAGCAGCTTGAGCGGGGTACCCTACGAGCAGTACTTC.

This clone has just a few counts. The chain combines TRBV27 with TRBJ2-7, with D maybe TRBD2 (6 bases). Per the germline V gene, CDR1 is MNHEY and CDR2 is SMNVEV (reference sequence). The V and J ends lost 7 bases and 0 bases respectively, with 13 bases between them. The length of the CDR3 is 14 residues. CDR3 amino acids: CASMGRGLSYEQYF. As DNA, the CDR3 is TGTGCCAGCATGGGGCGGGGCCTCTCCTACGAGCAGTACTTC.

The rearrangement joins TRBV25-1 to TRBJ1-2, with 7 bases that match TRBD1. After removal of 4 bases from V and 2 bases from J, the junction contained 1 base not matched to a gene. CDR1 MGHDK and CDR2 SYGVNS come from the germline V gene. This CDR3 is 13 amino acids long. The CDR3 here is CASSAGQNYGYTF. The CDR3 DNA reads TGTGCCAGCAGTGCGGGACAGAACTATGGCTACACCTTC.

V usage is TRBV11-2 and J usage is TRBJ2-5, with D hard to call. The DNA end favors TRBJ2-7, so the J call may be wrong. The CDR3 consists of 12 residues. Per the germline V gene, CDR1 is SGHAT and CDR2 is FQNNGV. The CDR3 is CASSPRDYEQYF. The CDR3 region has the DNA TGTGCCAGCAGCCCCCGTGACTACGAGCAGTACTTC.

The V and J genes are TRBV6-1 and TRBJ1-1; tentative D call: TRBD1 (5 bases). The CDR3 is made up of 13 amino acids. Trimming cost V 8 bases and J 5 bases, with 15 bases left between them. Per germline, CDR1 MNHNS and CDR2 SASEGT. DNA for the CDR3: TGTGCCAGCTGGCGCAGGGAAAGTACTGAAGCTTTCTTT. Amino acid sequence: CASWRRESTEAFF.

This CDR3 reads CASSFGGSSYEQYF. The CDR3, as DNA: TGCGCCAGCAGCTTCGGGGGGAGCTCCTACGAGCAGTACTTC. V usage is TRBV5-1 and J usage is TRBJ2-7, with 7 bases lining up with TRBD2. The CDR3 consists of 14 residues. Germline-derived CDR1 and CDR2 are SGHRS and YFSETQ. The V gene end was trimmed by 2 bases and the J gene end by 0 bases; junction bases not matched to a gene: 2.

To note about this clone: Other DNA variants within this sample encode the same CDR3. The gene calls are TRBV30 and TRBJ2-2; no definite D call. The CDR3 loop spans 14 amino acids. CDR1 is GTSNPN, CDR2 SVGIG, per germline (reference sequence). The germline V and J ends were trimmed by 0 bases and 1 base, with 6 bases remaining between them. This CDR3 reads CAWSVSRNTGELFF. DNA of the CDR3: TGTGCCTGGAGTGTATCGCGGAACACCGGGGAGCTGTTTTTT.

The CDR3 region has the DNA TGTGCCAGCAGCCTCATAATCAGGGAGGGGGAAAAACTGTTTTTT. Its translation: CASSLIIREGEKLFF. The chain links TRBV11-2 to TRBJ1-4; a possible D gene is TRBD1 (5 bases). Trimming pared 5 bases from V and 8 bases from J, leaving 18 bases between. Germline-derived CDR1 and CDR2 are SGHAT and FQNNGV. The CDR3 is 15 amino acids.

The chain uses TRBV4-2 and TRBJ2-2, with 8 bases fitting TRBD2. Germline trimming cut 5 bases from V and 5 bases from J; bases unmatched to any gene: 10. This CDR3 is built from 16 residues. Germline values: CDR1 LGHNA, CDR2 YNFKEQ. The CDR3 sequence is CASSSAAGEGTGELFF. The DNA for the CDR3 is TGTGCCAGCAGCTCCGCAGCGGGAGAAGGGACCGGGGAGCTGTTTTTT.

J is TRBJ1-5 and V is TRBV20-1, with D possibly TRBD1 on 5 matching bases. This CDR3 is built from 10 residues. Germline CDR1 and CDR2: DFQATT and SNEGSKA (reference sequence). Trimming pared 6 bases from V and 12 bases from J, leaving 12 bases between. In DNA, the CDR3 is TGCAGTGCAGGGGTGGGACTCCAGCATTTT. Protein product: CSAGVGLQHF.

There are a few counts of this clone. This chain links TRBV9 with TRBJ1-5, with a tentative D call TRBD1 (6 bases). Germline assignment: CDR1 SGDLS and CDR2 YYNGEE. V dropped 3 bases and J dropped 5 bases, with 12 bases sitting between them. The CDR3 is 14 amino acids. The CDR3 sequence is CASSAGVGDQPQHF. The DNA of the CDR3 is TGTGCCAGCAGCGCAGGGGTAGGGGATCAGCCCCAGCATTTT.

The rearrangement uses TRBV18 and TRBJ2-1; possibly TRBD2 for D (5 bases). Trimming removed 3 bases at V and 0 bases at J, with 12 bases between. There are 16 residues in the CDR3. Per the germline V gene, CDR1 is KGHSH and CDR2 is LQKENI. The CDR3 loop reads CASSPYRERSYNEQFF. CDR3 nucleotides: TGTGCCAGCTCACCGTACCGGGAACGCTCCTACAATGAGCAGTTCTTC.

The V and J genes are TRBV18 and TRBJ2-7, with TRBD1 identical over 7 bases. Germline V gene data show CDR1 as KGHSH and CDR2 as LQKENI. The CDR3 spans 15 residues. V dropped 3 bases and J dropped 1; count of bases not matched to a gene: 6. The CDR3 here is CASSPGTVTSYEQYF. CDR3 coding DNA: TGTGCCAGCTCACCCGGGACAGTAACTTCCTACGAGCAGTACTTC.

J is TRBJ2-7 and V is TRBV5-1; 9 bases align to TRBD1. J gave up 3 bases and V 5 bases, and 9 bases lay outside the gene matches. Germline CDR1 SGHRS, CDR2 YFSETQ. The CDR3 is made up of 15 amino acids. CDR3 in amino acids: CASSPPSTGGYEQYF. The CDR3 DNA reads TGCGCCAGCAGTCCCCCATCGACAGGGGGCTACGAGCAGTACTTC.

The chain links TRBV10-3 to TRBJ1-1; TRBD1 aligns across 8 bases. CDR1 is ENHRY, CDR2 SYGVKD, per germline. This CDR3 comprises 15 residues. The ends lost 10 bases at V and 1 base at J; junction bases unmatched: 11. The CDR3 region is CANQGAGDPNTEAFF. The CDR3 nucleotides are TGTGCCAACCAGGGGGCGGGGGACCCGAACACTGAAGCTTTCTTT.

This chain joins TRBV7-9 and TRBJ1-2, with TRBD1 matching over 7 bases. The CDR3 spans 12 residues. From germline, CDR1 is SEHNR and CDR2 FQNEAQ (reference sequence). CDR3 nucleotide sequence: TGTGCATATGGACAGGCTAACTATGGCTACACCTTC. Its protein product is CAYGQANYGYTF.